The sequence of this TCR beta chain was determined in a study of control samples from healthy donors and cancer patients. The CDR3 loop spans 15 amino acids. Germline V lookup: CDR1 LNHDA, CDR2 SQIVND (reference sequence). The trim removed 5 bases at V and 0 bases at J, leaving 4 bases unmatched. Data came from immunoSEQ multiplex PCR; TCRdb stores just in-frame clones and leaves some out. The table includes about 120,000 clones, roughly 90% detected once. The chain employs TRBV19 and TRBJ1-5; TRBD1 agrees at 7 bases. This receptor was identified in a man in his fifties or sixties in good health. Sequenced: blood. In DNA, the CDR3 is TGTGCCAGTAGTTCGACAGGGTATAGCAATCAGCCCCAGCATTTT. As protein: CASSSTGYSNQPQHF.